The sequence of this TCR beta chain was determined in a study of PD-1 blockade in classical Hodgkin lymphoma. Study-level findings and limits: The origin of the repertoire differences remains undefined, with disease activity or prior therapy as possible causes. Baseline TCR diversity was reportedly lower in newly diagnosed patients than healthy donors.

Concerning this clone: What it recognizes is unknown.

Only in-frame clones appear in the TCRdb table, and some are missing; sequencing was by immunoSEQ multiplex PCR. This table holds about 47,000 clones, approximately 91% found once. The CDR3 is made up of 14 amino acids. V was shortened by 10 bases and J by 0 bases, with 13 bases between the two germline ends. The germline gives CDR1 MNHNS, CDR2 SASEGT. Time point given: newly diagnosed, previously untreated cHL patient sample. As a comparison, the study used PBMCs from newly diagnosed, untreated classical Hodgkin lymphoma. Sequencing was carried out using peripheral blood mononuclear cells (PBMCs). The receptor comes from a human donor with classical Hodgkin lymphoma. This chain joins TRBV6-1 and TRBJ1-3; D remains unclear. The CDR3 loop is CATSPRGSGNTIYF. DNA for the CDR3: TGTGCCACCTCCCCACGCGGCTCTGGAAACACCATATATTTT.